The sequence of this T cell receptor (beta chain) was determined in a study of T cells in Graves' hyperthyroidism and ophthalmopathy. Study-wide results and caveats: Most expanded thyroid clonotypes above 0.001 also appeared in blood. Ophthalmopathy was model-predicted a median approximately 6.4 months pre-onset.

As for this clonotype: Its specificity is unknown.

PBMCs were collected from an approximately 9.3 ml volume of fresh peripheral blood. RNA transcripts gave rise to amplified TCR beta CDR3 regions. Researchers ran a first-round RT-PCR on the TCR CDR3 using the HTBI primer set. TCRdb passed the multiplex PCR reads through MiXCR, listing each CDR3 protein once. The data hold 390,000 or so distinct CDR3 sequences, with over 12% observed a single time. CDR1 MNHNS and CDR2 SASEGT come from the germline V gene. Trimming removed 6 bases from V and 4 bases from J; junction bases left unmatched: 8. This CDR3 is 15 amino acids long. The TCR comes from a man between 18 and 29 years old with Graves' ophthalmopathy. Sequences were obtained from blood. The chain carries TRBV6-1 and TRBJ2-2; 7 nucleotides agree with TRBD1. The CDR3 spells CASRRTGLSTGELFF. Written as DNA, the CDR3 is TGTGCCAGCAGGAGGACAGGTTTGTCCACCGGGGAGCTGTTTTTT.